Each of the 27 T cell receptor beta chains below was sequenced from the same sample in a study of spatial heterogeneity in lung cancer. Time point meaning: sample taken at primary tumor resection. TCRdb re-derived calls from the 5' RACE reads in MiXCR, one entry per CDR3 protein. The sample shows 2,000 or so distinct CDR3 sequences, around 6.9% of them seen only once. This specimen consisted of normal lung tissue next to the tumor, obtained at surgery. The receptors originated from a female donor with early-stage non-small cell lung cancer.

V usage is TRBV5-1 and J usage is TRBJ1-1; D is possibly TRBD1 (6 bases). The V gene's germline CDR1 is SGHRS and CDR2 YFSETQ. The CDR3 contains 14 residues. The V gene lost 3 bases and the J gene lost 7 bases, with 16 bases spanning the gap. In DNA form, the CDR3 reads TGCGCCAGCAGCTACGGCGGGACACCCCTTGAAGCTTTCTTT. Its translation is CASSYGGTPLEAFF.

The chain is built from TRBV7-2 and TRBJ2-3; tentative D call: TRBD2 (5 bases). CDR1 and CDR2 (germline): SGHTA, FQGNSA. V lost 5 bases and J 0 bases, leaving 9 bases between the germline ends. This CDR3 comprises 14 residues. The CDR3 is CASSLRTSTDTQYF. CDR3 DNA sequence: TGTGCCAGCAGCCTTCGGACTAGCACAGATACGCAGTATTTT.

By share of the sample, this clonotype is medium-sized (0.01 to 0.1%). This chain connects TRBV2 to TRBJ1-6; D is uncertain. Germline CDR1 is SNHLY and CDR2 is FYNNEI. This CDR3 has 14 residues. V lost 6 bases to trimming and J lost 2 bases, with 8 bases between them. The CDR3 loop reads CASSENPYNSPLHF. The CDR3 coding sequence is TGTGCCAGCAGCGAGAACCCCTATAATTCACCCCTCCACTTT.

By frequency in the sample, this clonotype is medium-sized. The chain couples TRBV6-5 to TRBJ1-2; 9 bases agree with TRBD1. Trimming cost V 4 bases and J 6 bases; bases outside gene matches: 9. This CDR3 is 15 amino acids long. Germline V gene sequence: CDR1 MNHEY, CDR2 SVGAGI. The CDR3 nucleotides read TGTGCCAGCAGTTCGCCGGGACAGGGAGCCCATGGCTACACCTTC. It translates to CASSSPGQGAHGYTF.

This clonotype ranks as medium-sized. The chain has TRBV5-1 and TRBJ2-3; TRBD2 is a possible D gene (6 bases). Germline V CDR1 and CDR2: SGHRS, YFSETQ. Trimming pared 0 bases from V and 3 bases from J, leaving 14 bases between. This CDR3 has 16 residues. Written as DNA, the CDR3 is TGCGCCAGCAGCTTGGCCGTGGCAGGGAGGACAGATACGCAGTATTTT. Translation: CASSLAVAGRTDTQYF.

This clonotype is categorized as medium-sized. J is TRBJ1-1 and V is TRBV15, with no clear D. The CDR3 runs 14 residues. V was shortened by 1 base and J by 4 bases, with 10 bases between the two germline ends. Germline assignment: CDR1 LNHNV and CDR2 YYDKDF (reference sequence). CDR3 in DNA: TGTGCCACCAGCAGAGCGGTGGGGTCCACTGAAGCTTTCTTT. Encoded protein: CATSRAVGSTEAFF.

This clonotype qualifies as medium-sized (0.01 to 0.1%). V usage is TRBV6-1 and J usage is TRBJ2-5; tentatively, D is TRBD1 (6 bases). CDR1 is MNHNS and CDR2 is SASEGT in the germline V gene. This CDR3 is 15 amino acids long. V dropped 4 bases and J dropped 0 bases, with 12 bases sitting between them. CDR3 sequence reads: CASSVRGQYQETQYF. The CDR3 DNA sequence: TGTGCCAGCAGTGTACGTGGACAGTACCAAGAGACCCAGTACTTC.

This clonotype has more than one count but fewer than ten. This clone may be a read error of a much larger clone one base away. The chain is built from TRBV5-4 and TRBJ2-3; D perhaps matches TRBD2 (6 bases). With 7 bases removed from V and 2 bases from J, the gap between germline ends came to 11 bases. Germline assignment: CDR1 SGHNT and CDR2 YYREEE (reference sequence). The CDR3 has 13 amino acids. The CDR3 bases are TGTGCCAGCGAGGAGGGCACCACAGATACGCAGTATTTT. Translating it yields CASEEGTTDTQYF.

Judged by abundance, this clonotype is large. The chain carries TRBV4-3 and TRBJ2-1; 10 nucleotides line up with TRBD2. CDR3 length: 16 residues. The germline V gene has CDR1 LGHNA and CDR2 YSLEER. Trimming at V came to 0 bases and at J to 4 bases, leaving 3 bases not matched to a gene. This CDR3 reads CASSQDSSGGYNEQFF. DNA of the CDR3: TGCGCCAGCAGCCAAGATTCTAGCGGGGGTTACAATGAGCAGTTCTTC.

This clonotype qualifies as medium-sized. V usage is TRBV28 and J usage is TRBJ2-7; 7 nucleotides align to TRBD2. The germline V gene has CDR1 MDHEN and CDR2 SYDVKM. The CDR3 covers 14 residues. Trimming at V came to 4 bases and at J to 6 bases, leaving 9 bases not matched to a gene. CDR3 protein: CASSWGGVNIEQYF. In nucleotides, the CDR3 is TGTGCCAGCAGTTGGGGGGGGGTTAACATCGAGCAGTACTTC.

This clonotype is classed as medium-sized (0.01 to 0.1%). The gene calls are TRBV4-3 and TRBJ2-7; 9 nucleotides line up with TRBD1. V was clipped by 3 bases and J by 0 bases; unmatched bases: 12. Germline V CDR1 and CDR2: LGHNA, YSLEER. The CDR3 is 18 residues long. The CDR3, as DNA: TGCGCCAGCAGCCAGGCTCTACCGGGACAGGGATTCTCCTACGAGCAGTACTTC. Protein: CASSQALPGQGFSYEQYF.

In its sample, this clonotype ranks as large. This chain links TRBV5-1 with TRBJ2-2; either TRBD1 or TRBD2 may fit D (5 bases each). V lost 2 bases to trimming and J lost 6 bases, with 11 bases between them. This CDR3 has 14 residues. The germline CDR1 and CDR2 sequences are SGHRS and YFSETQ. Here the CDR3 reads CASSFTGLPGELFF. CDR3 sequence (DNA): TGCGCCAGCAGCTTTACGGGGCTCCCCGGGGAGCTGTTTTTT.

This clonotype is judged medium-sized. The gene calls are TRBV24-1 and TRBJ2-2; 8 bases are shared with TRBD1. The germline V gene has CDR1 KGHDR and CDR2 SFDVKD. The CDR3 contains 17 residues. Trimming took 3 bases from V and 5 from J; bases not matched to a gene: 10. The CDR3 coding sequence is TGTGCCACCAGTGATGCCCAGGGGGCAAGGAGGACCGGGGAGCTGTTTTTT. Its protein is CATSDAQGARRTGELFF.

This clonotype came up a few times. The rearrangement joins TRBV3-1 to TRBJ1-3; D remains unclear. Trimming cost V 4 bases and J 4 bases, with 17 bases left between them. CDR1 and CDR2 (germline): LGHDT, YNNKEL (reference sequence). CDR3 length: 16 residues. CDR3 DNA sequence: TGTGCCAGCAGCCCCATTTCAGGTGGCGGAGGAAACACCATATATTTT. Translation: CASSPISGGGGNTIYF.

This clonotype was observed a handful of times. A read error is possible here, since a much larger clone lies one base away. CDR3 amino acids: CASTLTGGFYEQYF. In DNA, the CDR3 is TGTGCCAGCACTTTGACAGGGGGCTTCTACGAGCAGTACTTC. The rearrangement links TRBV2 to TRBJ2-7; 10 positions match TRBD1. Germline lookup yields CDR1 SNHLY and CDR2 FYNNEI. The CDR3 length is 14 residues. J lost 3 bases, V lost 7 bases, and 6 bases had no gene match.

This clonotype rates as medium-sized. One junction end does not reproduce the germline sequence, and a read error may be involved. V gene TRBV9 combines with J gene TRBJ2-5, with D hard to call. This CDR3 comprises 15 residues. Germline-derived CDR1 and CDR2 are SGDLS and YYNGEE. The CDR3 DNA reads TGTGCCAGCAGCCATTCGACGGCTGACCAGGAGACCCAGTACTTC. Protein sequence: CASSHSTADQETQYF.

This clonotype is medium-sized (0.01 to 0.1%) by share. V and J are TRBV27 and TRBJ2-1; 14 bases line up with TRBD2. From germline, CDR1 is MNHEY and CDR2 SMNVEV (reference sequence). The CDR3 length is 17 residues. Unmatched junction bases numbered 3, after V lost 5 bases and J lost 0 bases. The CDR3 DNA follows: TGTGCCAGCAGTCCGACTAGCGGGAGGGCCTCCTACAATGAGCAGTTCTTC. This translates into CASSPTSGRASYNEQFF.

The chain joins TRBV5-1 to TRBJ2-3; 8 bases agree with TRBD1. Germline CDR1 SGHRS, CDR2 YFSETQ. V trimming: 1 base; J trimming: 3 bases; junction bases outside the gene matches: 4. The CDR3 sequence is 15 residues long. CDR3 in amino acids: CASSLRGQVTDTQYF. DNA of the CDR3: TGCGCCAGCAGCTTGAGGGGACAGGTTACAGATACGCAGTATTTT.

This clonotype counts as medium-sized (0.01 to 0.1%). The chain has TRBV28 and TRBJ1-4; D not resolved. The CDR3 is 12 amino acids. Germline values: CDR1 MDHEN, CDR2 SYDVKM. The V end lost 5 bases, the J end lost 10 bases, and 11 bases lay between the germline ends. The CDR3 DNA follows: TGTGCCAGCAGTCCCCCGCGAGGAAAACTGTTTTTT. This translates into CASSPPRGKLFF.

By sample fraction, this clonotype is medium-sized (0.01 to 0.1%). The chain has TRBV28 and TRBJ2-3, with D possibly called TRBD1 or TRBD2 (5 bases each). Looked up from germline, CDR1 is MDHEN and CDR2 is SYDVKM. The CDR3 is 16 amino acids. Trimming removed 10 bases at V and 6 bases at J, with 26 bases between. The CDR3 protein is CATSDPSGPTSDTQYF. The DNA for the CDR3 is TGTGCCACCTCAGACCCTTCGGGACCGACCAGCGATACGCAGTATTTT. Full variable domain (missing parts from reference TRBV28 and TRBJ2-3): DVKVTQSSRYLVKRTGEKVFLECVQDMDHENMFWYRQDPGLGLRLIYFSYDVKMKEKGDIPEGYSVSREKKERFSLILESASTNQTSMYLCATSDPSGPTSDTQYFGPGTRLTVL.

As to this clonotype: This may stem from a read error, because a much larger clone lies one nucleotide away. V is TRBV29-1 and J is TRBJ2-7; 13 bases are a match to TRBD2. Germline CDR1 is SQVTM and CDR2 is ANQGSEA. The CDR3 totals 13 residues. This chain's CDR3 is CSGRTSGSHEQCF. In DNA form, the CDR3 reads TGCAGCGGGAGGACTAGCGGGAGCCACGAGCAGTGCTTC.

This clonotype was observed a few times. V gene TRBV10-3 combines with J gene TRBJ1-2; tentatively, D is TRBD1 (6 bases). V was pared by 3 bases and J by 6 bases, with 14 bases between. From germline, CDR1 is ENHRY and CDR2 SYGVKD. The CDR3 is made up of 14 amino acids. The CDR3 coding sequence is TGTGCCATCAGTGACCTACACAGGGACCATGGCTACACCTTC. As protein: CAISDLHRDHGYTF.

This clonotype is labeled as medium-sized. The chain carries TRBV14 and TRBJ2-7; D uncertain. CDR3 length: 13 amino acids. Per germline, CDR1 SGHDN and CDR2 FVKESK. With 3 bases removed from V and 2 bases from J, the gap between germline ends came to 8 bases. Here the CDR3 reads CASSQGVAYEQYF. As DNA, the CDR3 is TGTGCCAGCAGCCAGGGCGTAGCCTACGAGCAGTACTTC.

In this sample, this clonotype turned up a few times. For the CDR3, the DNA is TGTGCCAGCAGGGGACTAGCGGGGCCTCTATCCAGCACAGATACGCAGTATTTT. This sequence encodes CASRGLAGPLSSTDTQYF. This chain joins TRBV6-6 and TRBJ2-3; 13 bases are shared with TRBD2. This CDR3 contains 18 residues. Germline CDR1 and CDR2: MNHNY and SVGAGI (reference sequence). V was pared by 6 bases and J by 0 bases, with 9 bases of the junction left unmatched.

This clonotype is deemed medium-sized. The chain is built from TRBV5-1 and TRBJ2-3; D perhaps matches TRBD1 (7 bases). Germline-derived CDR1 and CDR2 are SGHRS and YFSETQ. The CDR3 is 14 amino acids. The V and J ends lost 2 bases and 3 bases respectively, with 10 bases between them. The CDR3 DNA reads TGCGCCAGCAGCTTACAGGGGAGGACAGATACGCAGTATTTT. This translates into CASSLQGRTDTQYF.

This clonotype is judged medium-sized. The chain carries TRBV6-1 and TRBJ2-7; no clear D gene. This CDR3 comprises 12 residues. Germline CDR1 and CDR2: MNHNS and SASEGT. V lost 6 bases and J 2 bases, leaving 8 bases between the germline ends. The CDR3 DNA reads as TGTGCCAGCAGCTACGGGCCCTACGAGCAGTACTTC. This codes for CASSYGPYEQYF.

In its sample, this clonotype is large. The chain is built from TRBV6-5 and TRBJ2-7; D is tentatively TRBD1 or TRBD2 (5 bases each). In germline, CDR1 is MNHEY, CDR2 SVGAGI. The length of the CDR3 is 13 residues. V lost 6 bases and J 2 bases, leaving 11 bases between the germline ends. CDR3 loop: CASRGTGTYEQYF. The CDR3 DNA reads as TGTGCCAGCAGAGGGACCGGGACCTACGAGCAGTACTTC.